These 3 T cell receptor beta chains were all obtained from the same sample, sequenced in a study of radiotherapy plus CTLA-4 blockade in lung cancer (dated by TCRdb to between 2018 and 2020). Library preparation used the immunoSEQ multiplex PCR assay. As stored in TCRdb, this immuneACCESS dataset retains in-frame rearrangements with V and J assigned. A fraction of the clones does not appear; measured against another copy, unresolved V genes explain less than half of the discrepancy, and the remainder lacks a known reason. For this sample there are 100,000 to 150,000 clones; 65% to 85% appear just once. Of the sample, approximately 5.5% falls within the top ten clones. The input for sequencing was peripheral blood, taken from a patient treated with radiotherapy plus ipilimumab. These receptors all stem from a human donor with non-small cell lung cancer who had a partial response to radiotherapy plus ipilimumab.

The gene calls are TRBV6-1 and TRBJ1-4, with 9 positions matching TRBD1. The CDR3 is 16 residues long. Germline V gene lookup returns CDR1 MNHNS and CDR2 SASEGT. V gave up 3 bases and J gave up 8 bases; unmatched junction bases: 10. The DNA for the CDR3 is TGTGCCAGCAGTGAGCGCCCCGGGACAGGGATCGAAAAACTGTTTTTT. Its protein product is CASSERPGTGIEKLFF.

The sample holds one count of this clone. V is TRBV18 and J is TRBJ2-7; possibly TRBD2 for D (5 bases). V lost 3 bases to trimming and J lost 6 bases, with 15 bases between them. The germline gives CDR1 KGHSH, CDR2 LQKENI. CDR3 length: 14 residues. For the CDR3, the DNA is TGTGCCAGCTCACCCCCGAGCGGTATCGCCGAGCAGTACTTC. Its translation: CASSPPSGIAEQYF.

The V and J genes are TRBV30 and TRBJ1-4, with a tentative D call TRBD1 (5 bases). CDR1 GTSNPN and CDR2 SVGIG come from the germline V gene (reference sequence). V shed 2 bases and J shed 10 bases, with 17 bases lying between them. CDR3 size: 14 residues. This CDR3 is CAWSRGGTGGKLFF. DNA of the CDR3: TGTGCCTGGAGTCGGGGGGGAACGGGTGGAAAACTGTTTTTT.